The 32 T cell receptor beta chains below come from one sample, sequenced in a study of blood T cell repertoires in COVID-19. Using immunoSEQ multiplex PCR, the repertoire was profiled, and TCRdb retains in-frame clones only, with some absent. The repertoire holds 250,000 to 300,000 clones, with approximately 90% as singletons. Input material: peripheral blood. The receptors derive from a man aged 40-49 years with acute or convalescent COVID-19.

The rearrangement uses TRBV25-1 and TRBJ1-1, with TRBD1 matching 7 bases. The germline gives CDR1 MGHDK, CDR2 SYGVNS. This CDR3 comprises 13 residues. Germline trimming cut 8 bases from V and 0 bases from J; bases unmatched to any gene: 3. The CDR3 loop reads CASSRGLNTEAFF. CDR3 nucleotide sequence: TGTGCCAGCTCCAGGGGGTTGAACACTGAAGCTTTCTTT.

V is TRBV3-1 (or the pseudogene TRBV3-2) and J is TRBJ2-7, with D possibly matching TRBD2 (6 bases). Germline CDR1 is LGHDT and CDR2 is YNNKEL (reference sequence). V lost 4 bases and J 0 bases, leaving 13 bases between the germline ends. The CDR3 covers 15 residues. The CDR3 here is CASSLWGLNSYEQYF. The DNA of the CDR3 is TGTGCCAGCAGCCTATGGGGACTCAACTCCTACGAGCAGTACTTC.

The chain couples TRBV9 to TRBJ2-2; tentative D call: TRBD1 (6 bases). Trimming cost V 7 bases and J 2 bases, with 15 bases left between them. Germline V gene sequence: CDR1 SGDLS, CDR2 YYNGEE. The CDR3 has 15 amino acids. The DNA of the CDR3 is TGTGCCAGCGCCCCTCGACAGGTTAACACCGGGGAGCTGTTTTTT. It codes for CASAPRQVNTGELFF.

This CDR3 reads CSVEESTEASYEQYF. The CDR3 DNA reads TGCAGCGTTGAAGAAAGTACAGAAGCCTCCTACGAGCAGTACTTC. The V and J genes are TRBV29-1 and TRBJ2-7; D is ambiguous. Trimming took 0 bases from V and 0 from J, leaving 12 bases between them. This CDR3 region has 15 residues. Germline lookup yields CDR1 SQVTM and CDR2 ANQGSEA.

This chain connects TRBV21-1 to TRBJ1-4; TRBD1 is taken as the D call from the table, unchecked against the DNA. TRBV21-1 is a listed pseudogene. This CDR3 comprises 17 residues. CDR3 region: CASSPRQGVATNEKLFF. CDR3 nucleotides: TGTGCCAGCAGCCCCCGACAGGGGGTAGCGACTAATGAAAAACTGTTTTTT.

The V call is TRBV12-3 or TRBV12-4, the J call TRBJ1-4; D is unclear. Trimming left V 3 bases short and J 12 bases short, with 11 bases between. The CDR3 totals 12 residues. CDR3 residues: CASSFLRSELFF. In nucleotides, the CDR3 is TGTGCCAGCAGTTTTCTCCGGTCGGAACTGTTTTTT.

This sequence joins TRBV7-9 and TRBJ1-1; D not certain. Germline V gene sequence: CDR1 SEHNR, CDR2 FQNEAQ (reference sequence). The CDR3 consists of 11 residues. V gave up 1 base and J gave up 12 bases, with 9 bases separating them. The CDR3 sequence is CASSLGASPFF. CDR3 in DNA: TGTGCCAGCAGCTTAGGGGCCTCGCCTTTCTTT.

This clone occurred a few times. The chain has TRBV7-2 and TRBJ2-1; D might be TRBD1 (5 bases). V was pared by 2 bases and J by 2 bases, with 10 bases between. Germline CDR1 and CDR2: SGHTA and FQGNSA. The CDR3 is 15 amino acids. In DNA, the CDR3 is TGTGCCAGCAGCTTAAGGGGTGGAACCTACAATGAGCAGTTCTTC. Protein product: CASSLRGGTYNEQFF.

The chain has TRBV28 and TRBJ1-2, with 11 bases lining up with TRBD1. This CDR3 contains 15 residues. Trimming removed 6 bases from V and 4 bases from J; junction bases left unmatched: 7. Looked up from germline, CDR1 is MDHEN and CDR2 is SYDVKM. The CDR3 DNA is TGTGCCAGCAGCTTTCCGGGACAGGGGGTCTATGGCTACACCTTC. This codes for CASSFPGQGVYGYTF.

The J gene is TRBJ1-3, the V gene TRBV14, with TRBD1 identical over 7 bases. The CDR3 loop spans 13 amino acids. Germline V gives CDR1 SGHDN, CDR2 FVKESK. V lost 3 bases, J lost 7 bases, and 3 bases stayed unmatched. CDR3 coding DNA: TGTGCCAGCAGCCAGGACAGGAGGAACACCATATATTTT. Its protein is CASSQDRRNTIYF.

CDR3 coding DNA: TGTGCCATCAGCGGACAGGGAACGGACGGCTACACCTTC. Translated: CAISGQGTDGYTF. The chain carries TRBV10-3 and TRBJ1-2, with TRBD1 matching over 8 bases. CDR1 is ENHRY and CDR2 is SYGVKD in the germline V gene. The CDR3 covers 13 residues. V shed 6 bases, J shed 8 bases, and the junction held 8 bases outside the gene matches.

The CDR3: CASSQRSGNEQFF. In DNA, the CDR3 is TGTGCCAGCAGCCAAAGATCGGGAAATGAGCAGTTCTTC. J is TRBJ2-1 and V is TRBV14, with a tentative D call TRBD2 (5 bases). Trimming shortened V by 2 bases and J by 7 bases, and 9 bases separated the two germline ends. CDR1 and CDR2 (germline): SGHDN, FVKESK. The CDR3 loop spans 13 amino acids.

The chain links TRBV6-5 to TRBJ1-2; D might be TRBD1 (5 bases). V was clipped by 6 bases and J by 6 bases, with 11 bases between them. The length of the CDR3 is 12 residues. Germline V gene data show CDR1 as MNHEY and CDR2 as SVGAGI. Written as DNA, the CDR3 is TGTGCCAGCAGCGAGACAGCCCATGGCTACACCTTC. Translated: CASSETAHGYTF.

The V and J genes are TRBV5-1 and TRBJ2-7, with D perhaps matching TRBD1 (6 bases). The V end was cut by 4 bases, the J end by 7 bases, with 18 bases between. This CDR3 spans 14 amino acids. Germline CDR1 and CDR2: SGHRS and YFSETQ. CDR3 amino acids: CASSRGQGGDEQYF. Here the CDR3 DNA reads TGCGCCAGCAGCAGGGGACAAGGTGGCGATGAGCAGTACTTC.

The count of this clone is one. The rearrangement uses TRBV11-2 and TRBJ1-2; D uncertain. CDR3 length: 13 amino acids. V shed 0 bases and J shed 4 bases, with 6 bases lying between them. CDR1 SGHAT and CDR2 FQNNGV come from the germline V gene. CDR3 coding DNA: TGTGCCAGCAGCTTAGATAGAACCTATGGCTACACCTTC. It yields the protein CASSLDRTYGYTF. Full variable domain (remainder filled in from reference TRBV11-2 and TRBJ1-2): EAGVAQSPRYKIIEKRQSVAFWCNPISGHATLYWYQQILGQGPKLLIQFQNNGVVDDSQLPKDRFSAERLKGVDSTLKIQPAKLEDSAVYLCASSLDRTYGYTFGSGTRLTVV.

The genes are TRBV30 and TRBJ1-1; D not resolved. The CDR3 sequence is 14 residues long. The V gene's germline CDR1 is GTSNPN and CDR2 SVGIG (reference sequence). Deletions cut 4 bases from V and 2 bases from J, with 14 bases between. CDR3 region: CAWTRTNLNTEAFF. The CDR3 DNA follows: TGTGCCTGGACGCGTACTAATTTAAACACTGAAGCTTTCTTT. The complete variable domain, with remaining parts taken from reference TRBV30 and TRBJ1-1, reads SQTIHQWPATLVQPVGSPLSLECTVEGTSNPNLYWYRQAAGRGLQLLFYSVGIGQISSEVPQNLSASRPQDRQFILSSKKLLLSDSGFYLCAWTRTNLNTEAFFGQGTRLTVV.

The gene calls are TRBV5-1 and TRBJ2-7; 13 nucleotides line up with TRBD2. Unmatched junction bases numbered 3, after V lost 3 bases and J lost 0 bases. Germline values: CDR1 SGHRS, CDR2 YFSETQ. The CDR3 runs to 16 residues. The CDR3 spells CASSYRTSGSSYEQYF. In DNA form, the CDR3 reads TGCGCCAGCAGCTACCGGACTAGCGGGAGCTCCTACGAGCAGTACTTC.

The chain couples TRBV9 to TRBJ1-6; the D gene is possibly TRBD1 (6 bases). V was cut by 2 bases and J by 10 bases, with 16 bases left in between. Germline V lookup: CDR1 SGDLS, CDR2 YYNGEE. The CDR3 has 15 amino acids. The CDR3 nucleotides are TGTGCCAGCAGCGTGAGGGGGGGTGGTCAATCACCCCTCCACTTT. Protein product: CASSVRGGGQSPLHF.

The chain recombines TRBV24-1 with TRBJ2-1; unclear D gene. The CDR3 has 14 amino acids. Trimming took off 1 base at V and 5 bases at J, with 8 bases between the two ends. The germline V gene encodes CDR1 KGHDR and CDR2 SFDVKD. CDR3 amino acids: CATSDFGPDNEQFF. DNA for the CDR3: TGTGCCACCAGTGATTTTGGGCCAGACAATGAGCAGTTCTTC.

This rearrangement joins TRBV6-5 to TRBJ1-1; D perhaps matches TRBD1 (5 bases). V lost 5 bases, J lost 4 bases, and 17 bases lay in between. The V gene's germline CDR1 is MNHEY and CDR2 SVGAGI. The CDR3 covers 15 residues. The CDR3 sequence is CASSPTPGEGTEAFF. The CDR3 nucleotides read TGTGCCAGCAGTCCGACACCGGGGGAGGGCACTGAAGCTTTCTTT.

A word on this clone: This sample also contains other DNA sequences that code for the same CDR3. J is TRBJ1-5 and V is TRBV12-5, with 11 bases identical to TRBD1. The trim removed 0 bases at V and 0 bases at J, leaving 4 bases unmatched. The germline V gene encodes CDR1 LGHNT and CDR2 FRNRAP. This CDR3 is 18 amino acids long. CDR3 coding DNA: TGTGCTAGTGGTTTGGTGGGACAGGGGGTCTATAGCAATCAGCCCCAGCATTTT. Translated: CASGLVGQGVYSNQPQHF.

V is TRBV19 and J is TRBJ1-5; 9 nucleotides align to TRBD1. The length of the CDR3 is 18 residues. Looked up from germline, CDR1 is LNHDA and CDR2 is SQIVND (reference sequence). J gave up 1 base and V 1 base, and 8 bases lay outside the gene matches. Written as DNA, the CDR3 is TGTGCCAGTAGTATAGGGGACAGGGTGGGGATAAGCAATCAGCCCCAGCATTTT. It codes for CASSIGDRVGISNQPQHF.

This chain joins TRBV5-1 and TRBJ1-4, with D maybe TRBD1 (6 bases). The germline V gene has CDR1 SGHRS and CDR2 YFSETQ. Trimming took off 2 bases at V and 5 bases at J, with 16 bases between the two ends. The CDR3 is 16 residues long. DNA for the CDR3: TGCGCCAGCAGCTTAATCTCCGGGACACACAATGAAAAACTGTTTTTT. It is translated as CASSLISGTHNEKLFF.

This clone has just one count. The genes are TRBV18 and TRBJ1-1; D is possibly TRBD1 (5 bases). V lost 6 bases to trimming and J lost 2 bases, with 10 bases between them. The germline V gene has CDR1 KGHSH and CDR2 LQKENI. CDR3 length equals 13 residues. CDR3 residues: CASSETGNTEAFF. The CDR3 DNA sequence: TGTGCCAGCTCTGAAACAGGAAACACTGAAGCTTTCTTT.

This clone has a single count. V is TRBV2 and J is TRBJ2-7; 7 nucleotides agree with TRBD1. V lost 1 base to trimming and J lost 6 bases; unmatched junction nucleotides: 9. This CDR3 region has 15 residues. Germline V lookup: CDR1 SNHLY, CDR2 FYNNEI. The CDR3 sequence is CASSEGGQGVREQYF. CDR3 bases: TGTGCCAGCAGTGAAGGGGGTCAGGGGGTCCGCGAGCAGTACTTC. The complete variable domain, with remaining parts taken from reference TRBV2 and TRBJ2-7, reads EPEVTQTPSHQVTQMGQEVILRCVPISNHLYFYWYRQILGQKVEFLVSFYNNEISEKSEIFDDQFSVERPDGSNFTLKIRSTKLEDSAMYFCASSEGGQGVREQYFGPGTRLTVT.

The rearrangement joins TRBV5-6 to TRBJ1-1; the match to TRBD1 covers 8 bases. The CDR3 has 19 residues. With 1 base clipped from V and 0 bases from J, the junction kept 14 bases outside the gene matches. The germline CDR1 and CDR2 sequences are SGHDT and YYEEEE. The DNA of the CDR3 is TGTGCCAGCAGCTTGACTTCGGGACAGGTGCGCTTCATGAACACTGAAGCTTTCTTT. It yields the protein CASSLTSGQVRFMNTEAFF.

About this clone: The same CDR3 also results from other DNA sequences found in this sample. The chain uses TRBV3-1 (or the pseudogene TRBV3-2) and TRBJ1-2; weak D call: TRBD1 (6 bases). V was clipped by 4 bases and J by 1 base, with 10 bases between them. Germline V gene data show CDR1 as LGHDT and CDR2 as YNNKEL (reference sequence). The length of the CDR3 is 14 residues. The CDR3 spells CASSLRDINYGYTF. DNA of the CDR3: TGTGCCAGCAGCCTAAGGGACATTAACTATGGCTACACCTTC.

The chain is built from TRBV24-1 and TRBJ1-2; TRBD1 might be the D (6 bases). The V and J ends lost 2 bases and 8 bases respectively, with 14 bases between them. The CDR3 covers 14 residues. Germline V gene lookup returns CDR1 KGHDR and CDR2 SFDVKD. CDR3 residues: CATSDSGGVGGYTF. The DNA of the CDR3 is TGTGCCACCAGTGATTCGGGGGGCGTCGGCGGCTACACCTTC.

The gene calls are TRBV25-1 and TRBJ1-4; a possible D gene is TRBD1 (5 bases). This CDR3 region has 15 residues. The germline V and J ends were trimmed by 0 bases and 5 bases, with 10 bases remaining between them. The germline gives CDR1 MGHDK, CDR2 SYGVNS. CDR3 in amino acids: CASSEYRTLNEKLFF. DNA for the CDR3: TGTGCCAGCAGTGAATATCGGACACTCAATGAAAAACTGTTTTTT.

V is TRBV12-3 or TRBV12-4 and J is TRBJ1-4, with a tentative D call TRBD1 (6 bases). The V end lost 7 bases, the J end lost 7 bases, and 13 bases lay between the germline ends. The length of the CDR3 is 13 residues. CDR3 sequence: CASTTGYSEKLFF. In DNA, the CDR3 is TGTGCCAGCACCACAGGGTATAGTGAAAAACTGTTTTTT.

The CDR3, as DNA: TGTGCCAGCAGTTACAGGGGGCCGGTCACCGGGGAGCTGTTTTTT. Translation: CASSYRGPVTGELFF. This rearrangement joins TRBV6-5 to TRBJ2-2; TRBD1 aligns across 7 bases. The CDR3 is 15 amino acids. V was pared by 2 bases and J by 4 bases, with 4 bases of the junction left unmatched. CDR1 and CDR2 from the germline V gene are MNHEY and SVGAGI.

As DNA, the CDR3 is TGCAGCGCCCGACTGTCCATCGCAACTAATGAAAAACTGTTTTTT. Its protein is CSARLSIATNEKLFF. The J gene is TRBJ1-4, the V gene TRBV29-1; D gene ambiguous. The CDR3 has 15 amino acids. V lost 7 bases and J 0 bases, leaving 15 bases between the germline ends. Germline V CDR1 and CDR2: SQVTM, ANQGSEA.